This paragraph reports one T cell receptor beta chain. CDR1 is SGDLS, CDR2 YYNGEE, per germline. The CDR3 is made up of 16 amino acids. Trimming took 7 bases from V and 4 from J; bases not matched to a gene: 16. PBMCs were obtained from 7.5 to 10 ml fresh peripheral blood. Amplification of TCR beta CDR3 regions used RNA as the template. TCR CDR3 regions were first amplified by RT-PCR with HTBI primers. One entry per CDR3 protein, called by TCRdb with MiXCR from the multiplex PCR reads. The sample contains about 320,000 distinct CDR3 sequences, roughly 15% of which appear only once. This sample is drawn from a study of T cells in Graves' hyperthyroidism and ophthalmopathy. Study context: It was at initial diagnosis, before any treatment, that peripheral blood was collected.

The sequence derives from a man aged 25 to 45 with Graves' hyperthyroidism. The rearrangement uses TRBV9 and TRBJ1-2, with 7 positions matching TRBD1. Sequencing was carried out using blood. CDR3: CASEGGAGFRSYGYTF. The CDR3 DNA reads TGTGCCAGCGAAGGGGGCGCGGGGTTCAGAAGCTATGGCTACACCTTC.